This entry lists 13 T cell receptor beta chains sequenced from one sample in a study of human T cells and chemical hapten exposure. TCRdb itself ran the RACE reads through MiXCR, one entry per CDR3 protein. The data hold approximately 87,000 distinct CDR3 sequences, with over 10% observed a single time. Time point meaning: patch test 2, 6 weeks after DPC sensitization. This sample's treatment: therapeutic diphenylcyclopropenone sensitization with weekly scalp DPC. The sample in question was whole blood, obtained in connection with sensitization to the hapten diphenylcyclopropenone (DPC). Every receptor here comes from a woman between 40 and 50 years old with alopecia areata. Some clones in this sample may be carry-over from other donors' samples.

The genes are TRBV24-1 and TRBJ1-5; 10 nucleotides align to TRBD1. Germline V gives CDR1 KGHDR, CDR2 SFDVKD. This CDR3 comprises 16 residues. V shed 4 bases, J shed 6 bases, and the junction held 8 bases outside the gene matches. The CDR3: CATSEAGTGVSQPQHF. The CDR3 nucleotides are TGTGCCACCAGTGAGGCCGGGACAGGGGTTAGTCAGCCCCAGCATTTT.

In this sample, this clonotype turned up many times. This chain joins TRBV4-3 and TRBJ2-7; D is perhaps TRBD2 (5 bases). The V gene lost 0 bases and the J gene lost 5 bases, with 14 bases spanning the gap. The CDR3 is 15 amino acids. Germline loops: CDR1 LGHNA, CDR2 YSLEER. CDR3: CASSQDFGDVDEQYF. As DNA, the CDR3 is TGCGCCAGCAGCCAAGATTTCGGGGATGTCGACGAGCAGTACTTC.

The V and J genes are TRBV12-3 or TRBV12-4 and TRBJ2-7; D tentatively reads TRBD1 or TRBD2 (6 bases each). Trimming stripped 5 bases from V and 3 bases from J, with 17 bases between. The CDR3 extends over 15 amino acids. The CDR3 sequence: CASSPMGAGSYEQYF. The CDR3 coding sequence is TGTGCCAGCAGTCCGATGGGGGCGGGAAGCTACGAGCAGTACTTC.

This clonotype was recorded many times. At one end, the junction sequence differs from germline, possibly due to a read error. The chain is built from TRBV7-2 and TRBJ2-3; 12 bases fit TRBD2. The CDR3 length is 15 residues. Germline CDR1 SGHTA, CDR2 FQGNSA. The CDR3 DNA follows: TGTGCCAGCAGCCTAGCGGGGGGGCCGGGAGATACGCAGTATTTT. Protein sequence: CASSLAGGPGDTQYF.

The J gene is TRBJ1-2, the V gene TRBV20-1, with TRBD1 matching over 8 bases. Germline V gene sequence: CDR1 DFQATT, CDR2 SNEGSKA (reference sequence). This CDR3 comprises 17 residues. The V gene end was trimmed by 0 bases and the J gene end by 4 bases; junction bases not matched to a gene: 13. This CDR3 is CSARDLGDPDRAYGYTF. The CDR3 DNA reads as TGCAGTGCTAGAGACCTCGGCGATCCGGACAGGGCCTATGGCTACACCTTC.

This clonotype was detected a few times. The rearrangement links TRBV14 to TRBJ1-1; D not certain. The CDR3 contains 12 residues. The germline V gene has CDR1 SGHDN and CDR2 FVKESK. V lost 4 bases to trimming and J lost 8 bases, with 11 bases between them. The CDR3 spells CASSPSHREAFF. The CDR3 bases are TGTGCCAGCAGCCCGTCGCACAGAGAAGCTTTCTTT.

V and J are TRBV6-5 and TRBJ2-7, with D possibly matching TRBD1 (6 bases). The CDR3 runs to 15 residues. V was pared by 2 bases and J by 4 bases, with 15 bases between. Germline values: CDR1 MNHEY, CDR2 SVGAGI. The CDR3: CASSYTGIFPYEQYF. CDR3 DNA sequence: TGTGCCAGCAGTTACACAGGGATCTTCCCTTACGAGCAGTACTTC.

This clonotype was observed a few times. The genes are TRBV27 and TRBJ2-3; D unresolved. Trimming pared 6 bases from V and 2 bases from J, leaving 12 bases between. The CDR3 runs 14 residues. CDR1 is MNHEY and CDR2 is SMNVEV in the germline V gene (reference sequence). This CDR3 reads CASSPLWTTDTQYF. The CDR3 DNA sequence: TGTGCCAGCAGCCCATTATGGACCACAGATACGCAGTATTTT.

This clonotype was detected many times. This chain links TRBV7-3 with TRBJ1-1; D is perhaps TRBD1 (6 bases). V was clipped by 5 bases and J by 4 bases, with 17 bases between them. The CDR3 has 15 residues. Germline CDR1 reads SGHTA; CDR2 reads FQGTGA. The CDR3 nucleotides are TGTGCCAGCAGCCGCGGGGGGGCGCAGGGCACTGAAGCTTTCTTT. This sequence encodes CASSRGGAQGTEAFF.

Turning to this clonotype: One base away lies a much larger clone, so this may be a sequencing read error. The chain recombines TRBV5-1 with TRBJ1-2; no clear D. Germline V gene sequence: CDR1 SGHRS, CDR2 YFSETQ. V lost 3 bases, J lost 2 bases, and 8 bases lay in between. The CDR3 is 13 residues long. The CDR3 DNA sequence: TGCGCCAGCAGCTCGGAAGCAAACTATGGCTACACCTTC. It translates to CASSSEANYGYTF.

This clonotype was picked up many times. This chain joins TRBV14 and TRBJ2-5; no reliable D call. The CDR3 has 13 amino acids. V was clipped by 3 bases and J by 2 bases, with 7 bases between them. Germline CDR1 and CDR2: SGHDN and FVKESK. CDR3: CASSQQEQETQYF. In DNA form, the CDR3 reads TGTGCCAGCAGCCAGCAGGAACAAGAGACCCAGTACTTC.

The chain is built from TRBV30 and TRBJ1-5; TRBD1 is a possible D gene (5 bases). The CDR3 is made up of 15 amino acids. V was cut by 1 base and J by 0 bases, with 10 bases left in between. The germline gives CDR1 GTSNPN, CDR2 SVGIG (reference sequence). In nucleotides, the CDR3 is TGTGCCTGGAGTGCGGGACCCCTTAGCAATCAGCCCCAGCATTTT. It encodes CAWSAGPLSNQPQHF.

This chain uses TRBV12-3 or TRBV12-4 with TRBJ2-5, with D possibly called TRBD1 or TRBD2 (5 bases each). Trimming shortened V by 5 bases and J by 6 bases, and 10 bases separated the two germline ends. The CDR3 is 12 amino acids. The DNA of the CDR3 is TGTGCCAGCAGTCGGGACGGGCAGACCCAGTACTTC. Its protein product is CASSRDGQTQYF.